Below, 5 T cell receptor beta chains from the same sample are listed, as sequenced in a study of T cells in women clearing cervical HPV infection (dated by TCRdb to 2017 to 2018). Preparation of the library involved the immunoSEQ multiplex PCR assay. TCRdb took this table from immuneACCESS and kept in-frame rearrangements with V and J called. Such tables lack part of the clones; where checked against another copy, unresolved V genes explain under half of the gap, and the rest is unexplained. The sample table on file contains about 24,000 clones. The ten biggest clones cover about 5% of the sample. The sample consisted of blood buffy coat. The receptors stem from a woman between 18 and 75 years old with a cervical HPV16 infection that either progressed to CIN3+ or cleared (not recorded which).

Concerning this clone: Read coverage stops 3 residues before the CDR3 terminus; the germline J gene supplies the remainder. The chain uses TRBV30 and TRBJ2-2; perhaps TRBD2 as D (5 bases). The CDR3 has 15 amino acids. Germline assignment: CDR1 GTSNPN and CDR2 SVGIG (reference sequence). Incomplete CDR3 DNA: TGTGCCTGGAGTGTATTTGCGGGTCGTGGTGAAAAG. This codes for CAWSVFAGRGEK. The full CDR3 protein reads CAWSVFAGRGEKLFF.

With regard to this clone: The CDR3 end is not reached by the read, which stops 3 residues before it; the germline J gene fills it in. The genes are TRBV2 and TRBJ2-7; 7 nucleotides line up with TRBD1. Germline loops: CDR1 SNHLY, CDR2 FYNNEI. The CDR3 runs to 13 residues. J lost 6 bases, V lost 4 bases, and 6 bases had no gene match. The CDR3: CASSARGLGEQYF. The DNA read from the CDR3 is TGTGCCAGCAGTGCAAGGGGGCTGGGCGAG.

Concerning this clone itself: The read terminates 3 residues before the CDR3 end, so the remaining end is supplied by the germline J gene. The chain is built from TRBV5-1 and TRBJ2-5, with TRBD2 matching over 9 bases. Germline CDR1 and CDR2: SGHRS and YFSETQ. CDR3 length: 14 residues. With 2 bases clipped from V and 5 bases from J, the junction kept 4 bases outside the gene matches. The chain's CDR3 is CASSLAGGLETQYF. The CDR3 bases that were read are TGCGCCAGCAGCTTAGCGGGAGGTTTGGAGACC. Full variable domain (missing parts from reference TRBV5-1 and TRBJ2-5): KAGVTQTPRYLIKTRGQQVTLSCSPISGHRSVSWYQQTPGQGLQFLFEYFSETQRNKGNFPGRFSGRQFSNSRSEMNVSTLELGDSALYLCASSLAGGLETQYFGPGTRLLVL.

Comments on this clone: Read coverage stops 3 residues before the CDR3 terminus; the germline J gene supplies the remainder. V usage is TRBV12-3 or TRBV12-4 and J usage is TRBJ2-2, with 12 bases identical to TRBD2. The ends lost 5 bases at V and 5 bases at J; junction bases unmatched: 3. This CDR3 comprises 15 residues. The CDR3: CASSTLAGGTGELFF. The DNA read from the CDR3 is TGTGCCAGCAGTACACTAGCGGGAGGAACCGGGGAG.

For this clone: Read data end 3 residues before the CDR3 end; the end is taken from the germline J gene. The chain is built from TRBV5-1 and TRBJ2-3, with 7 bases lining up with TRBD2. The junction had 4 bases not matched to a gene; V was cut back by 0 bases and J by 3 bases. This CDR3 region has 15 residues. CDR1 is SGHRS, CDR2 YFSETQ, per germline. CDR3 residues: CASSLGGGRTDTQYF. The sequenced CDR3 bases are TGCGCCAGCAGCTTGGGCGGGGGAAGAACAGATACG.